Below are 5 T cell receptor beta chains sequenced from a single sample in a study of control samples from healthy donors and cancer patients. This table comes from immunoSEQ multiplex PCR, and its TCRdb copy is limited to in-frame clones, with some not included. The sample includes about 180,000 clones, approximately 90% of them seen just once. What was sequenced was blood. These receptors all come from a man between 25 and 39 years old in good health.

The rearrangement links TRBV7-9 to TRBJ2-2, with 7 bases fitting TRBD2. After removal of 1 base from V and 13 bases from J, the junction contained 9 bases not matched to a gene. This CDR3 contains 14 residues. In germline, CDR1 is SEHNR, CDR2 FQNEAQ (reference sequence). This CDR3 is CASSLGEGPRLLFF. DNA of the CDR3: TGTGCCAGCAGCTTAGGGGAGGGCCCGCGATTGCTGTTTTTT. Drawing the rest from reference TRBV7-9 and TRBJ2-2, the complete variable domain is DTGVSQNPRHKITKRGQNVTFRCDPISEHNRLYWYRQTLGQGPEFLTYFQNEAQLEKSRLLSDRFSAERPKGSFSTLEIQRTEQGDSAMYLCASSLGEGPRLLFFGEGSRLTVL.

The chain has TRBV19 and TRBJ1-2; 7 positions match TRBD1. The CDR3 consists of 13 residues. J gave up 8 bases and V 7 bases, and 10 bases lay outside the gene matches. Germline V gene sequence: CDR1 LNHDA, CDR2 SQIVND (reference sequence). The CDR3 loop is CASNAWTGEGYTF. CDR3 sequence (DNA): TGTGCCAGTAATGCCTGGACAGGTGAAGGCTACACCTTC.

This chain connects TRBV7-9 to TRBJ2-7; D assignment may be TRBD1 or TRBD2 (5 bases each). V was pared by 5 bases and J by 5 bases, with 19 bases between. CDR1 is SEHNR and CDR2 is FQNEAQ in the germline V gene (reference sequence). CDR3 length equals 15 residues. As DNA, the CDR3 is TGTGCCAGCAGCACCCCCGATTTGGGGGTCCACGAGCAGTACTTC. Translated, it gives CASSTPDLGVHEQYF.

The genes are TRBV6-2 or TRBV6-3 and TRBJ1-1, with a tentative D call TRBD1 (6 bases). Germline assignment: CDR1 MNHEY and CDR2 SVGEGT. The germline V and J ends were trimmed by 2 bases and 3 bases, with 10 bases remaining between them. The CDR3 runs 14 residues. The CDR3 DNA is TGTGCCAGCAGTTACGCACAGGGAGACACTGAAGCTTTCTTT. It encodes CASSYAQGDTEAFF.

This rearrangement joins TRBV29-1 to TRBJ2-7, with 9 bases fitting TRBD1. This CDR3 has 13 amino acids. Trimming at V came to 3 bases and at J to 1 base, leaving 1 base not matched to a gene. CDR1 is SQVTM, CDR2 ANQGSEA, per germline. This CDR3 reads CSVETGGSYEQYF. CDR3 coding DNA: TGCAGCGTTGAGACAGGGGGTTCCTACGAGCAGTACTTC.